This T cell receptor beta chain was observed in a study of blood T cell repertoires in COVID-19. Overall study: T cells, B-cell-depleted T cells, or PBMCs provided the cDNA or gDNA that served as material.

In germline, CDR1 is SEHNR, CDR2 FQNEAQ (reference sequence). The CDR3 extends over 16 amino acids. V gave up 7 bases and J gave up 6 bases; unmatched junction bases: 7. Assay: immunoSEQ multiplex PCR; the TCRdb copy retains only in-frame clones and omits some. The table shows 30,000 to 40,000 clones, with roughly 90% occurring only once. This chain joins TRBV7-9 and TRBJ2-2, with 14 bases matching TRBD2. Sequencing was performed on peripheral blood. This TCR was sampled from a man aged 60-69 years with active or convalescent COVID-19. The CDR3 loop is CASTNLGLAGAGELFF. The DNA for the CDR3 is TGTGCCAGCACCAACTTGGGACTAGCGGGAGCCGGGGAGCTGTTTTTT.